This TCR beta chain emerged from a study of T cell responses to AZD1222 COVID-19 vaccine. Assay: immunoSEQ multiplex PCR; the TCRdb copy retains only in-frame clones and omits some. This table has more than 150,000 clones, 90% appearing once. Study-level results: A rise in Spike-specific TCR breadth and depth followed two AZD1222 doses.

In this sample, this clone turned up once. What it binds is unknown. V lost 6 bases and J 7 bases, leaving 13 bases between the germline ends. The CDR3 is 13 amino acids. CDR1 is SNHLY and CDR2 is FYNNEI in the germline V gene. This sequence originates from an adult in good health. Here the sequenced sample was peripheral blood, taken on day 0 of AZD1222 vaccination. The rearrangement links TRBV2 to TRBJ1-5; D might be TRBD1 (5 bases). Written as DNA, the CDR3 is TGTGCCAGCAGGGTTGACAGTTCCCAGCCCCAGCATTTT. This translates into CASRVDSSQPQHF.